This T cell receptor beta chain was identified in a study of cytomegalovirus exposure and HLA in healthy donors. Findings and caveats of the study: It was likely that a cluster of highly shared sequence variants was a sequencing artifact. Sequencing depth across donors, presence/absence analyses assumed, was roughly uniform. Reports indicated that the classifier achieved high specificity and sensitivity in diagnosing cytomegalovirus status. V- and J-gene trimming of TCR beta was linked (in a later analysis) to a missense DCLRE1C variant.

In regard to this clone: Its antigen is undetermined.

PCR used 60 Vbeta primers and 13 Jbeta primers. The protocol was immunoSEQ multiplex PCR, while the TCRdb copy is restricted to in-frame clones and leaves out a portion. The sample has about 34,000 clones, and its top ten clones hold 3.4%. This CDR3 comprises 16 residues. Unmatched junction bases numbered 5, after V lost 3 bases and J lost 4 bases. In germline, CDR1 is SGHRS, CDR2 YFSETQ. This clonotype originated in a woman aged 40 to 50 in good health and CMV-seropositive. Sequenced sample: PBMCs. The rearrangement joins TRBV5-1 to TRBJ2-1; 12 nucleotides align to TRBD2. As DNA, the CDR3 is TGCGCCAGCAGCTCCGTACTAGCGGGAGGTTACAATGAGCAGTTCTTC. Amino acids: CASSSVLAGGYNEQFF.